This T cell receptor beta chain was sequenced for a study of T-cell reconstitution after alpha-beta-depleted transplantation in children. This clonotype was seen ten or more times. The CDR3 sequence is 13 residues long. CDR1 and CDR2 (germline): SQVTM, ANQGSEA. The V gene end was trimmed by 6 bases and the J gene end by 2 bases; junction bases not matched to a gene: 3. Using unique molecular identifiers, the investigators prepared the TCRbeta library. Each CDR3 protein gets one entry after TCRdb re-called the PCR reads with MiXCR. The sample has around 530,000 distinct CDR3 sequences, approximately 30% seen once; the top ten hold 2.4%.

The chain employs TRBV29-1 and TRBJ2-3; TRBD2 agrees at 9 bases. This TCR was sampled from a human donor who donated a stem cell graft to a child with aplastic anemia. The sequences come from PBMCs from the stem cell graft donor, collected from the stem cell graft. CDR3 in amino acids: CSVPSGITDTQYF. The DNA for the CDR3 is TGCAGCGTCCCTAGCGGGATCACAGATACGCAGTATTTT.